The sequence of this T cell receptor beta chain was determined in a study of cytomegalovirus exposure and HLA in healthy donors. Overall study findings and caveats: Serostatus for CMV was the only available immune exposure information.

V lost 1 base and J lost 6, with 10 bases in between. Germline CDR1 reads KGHSH; CDR2 reads LQKENI. This CDR3 spans 14 amino acids. With regard to this clone: Its antigen is unknown.

The PCR used 60 Vbeta and 13 Jbeta primers. The repertoire was sequenced with immunoSEQ multiplex PCR; TCRdb's copy has only in-frame clones and lacks some. The sample records under 110,000 clones, 65% to 80% being singletons. Sequencing used PBMCs. This receptor was obtained from a woman in her forties or fifties in good health and CMV-seropositive. This chain joins TRBV18 and TRBJ1-3, with D perhaps matching TRBD1 (6 bases). The CDR3 is CASSPRQEANTIYF. CDR3 in DNA: TGTGCCAGCTCACCACGACAGGAGGCAAACACCATATATTTT.